This entry describes one TCR beta chain. The antigen remains undetermined. Trimming cost V 5 bases and J 3 bases, with 11 bases left between them. The CDR3 runs to 13 residues. CDR1 is MNHEY, CDR2 SVGAGI, per germline. This entry comes from a study of cytomegalovirus exposure and HLA in healthy donors. Whole-study context: Most genotyped donors, about four fifths of around 370, had Caucasian-associated genetic ancestry. Study observations and caveats: Earlier analysis yielded a pattern in which most TCR beta V segments were productive about 87% or about 30% of the time.

Primers included in the PCR were 60 Vbeta and 13 Jbeta primers. Profiled with immunoSEQ multiplex PCR; TCRdb holds only in-frame clones, not every one. The repertoire holds about 80,000 clones, with 62% as singletons. The V call is TRBV6-5, the J call TRBJ2-7; unclear D gene. The sequence derives from a male donor in good health and CMV-seropositive. Sequenced sample: PBMCs. The CDR3 nucleotides are TGTGCCAGCAGTCCGAGTGGTAGCTACGAGCAGTACTTC. Protein: CASSPSGSYEQYF.